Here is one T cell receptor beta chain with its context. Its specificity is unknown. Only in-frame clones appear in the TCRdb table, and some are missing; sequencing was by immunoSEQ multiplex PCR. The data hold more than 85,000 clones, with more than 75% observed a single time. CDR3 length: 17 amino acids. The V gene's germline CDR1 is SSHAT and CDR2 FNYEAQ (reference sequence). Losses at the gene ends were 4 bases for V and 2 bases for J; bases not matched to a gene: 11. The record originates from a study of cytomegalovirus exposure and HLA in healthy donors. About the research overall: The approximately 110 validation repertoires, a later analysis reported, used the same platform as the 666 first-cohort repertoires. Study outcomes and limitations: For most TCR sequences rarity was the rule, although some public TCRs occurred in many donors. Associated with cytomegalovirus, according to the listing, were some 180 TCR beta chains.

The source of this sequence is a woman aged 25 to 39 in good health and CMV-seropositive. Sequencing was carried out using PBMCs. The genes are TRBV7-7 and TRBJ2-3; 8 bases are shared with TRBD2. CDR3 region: CASSYSGTASNTDTQYF. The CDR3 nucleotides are TGTGCCAGCAGCTATAGCGGGACCGCCTCCAACACAGATACGCAGTATTTT. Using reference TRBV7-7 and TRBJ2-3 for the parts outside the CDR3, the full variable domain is GAGVSQSPRYKVTKRGQDVTLRCDPISSHATLYWYQQALGQGPEFLTYFNYEAQPDKSGLPSDRFSAERPEGSISTLTIQRTEQRDSAMYRCASSYSGTASNTDTQYFGPGTRLTVL.